Listed here are 10 T cell receptor beta chains from one sample, sequenced in a study of T cell responses to AZD1222 COVID-19 vaccine. TCRdb's copy holds only in-frame clones and misses some; the assay was immunoSEQ multiplex PCR. The profile shows fewer than 150,000 clones, 90% of them singletons. Sample: peripheral blood, taken on day 0 of AZD1222 vaccination. The source is an adult in good health.

The chain is built from TRBV7-9 and TRBJ1-2; 8 bases are shared with TRBD1. The CDR3 has 14 amino acids. V was clipped by 0 bases and J by 8 bases; unmatched bases: 5. CDR1 SEHNR and CDR2 FQNEAQ come from the germline V gene (reference sequence). The CDR3 spells CASSLAGTGEGYTF. CDR3 nucleotide sequence: TGTGCCAGCAGCTTAGCCGGGACAGGAGAAGGCTACACCTTC.

This chain joins TRBV3-1 (or the pseudogene TRBV3-2) and TRBJ2-7; TRBD1 matches 11 bases. Per germline, CDR1 LGHDT and CDR2 YNNKEL (reference sequence). CDR3 length: 15 amino acids. With 4 bases clipped from V and 3 bases from J, the junction kept 5 bases outside the gene matches. This chain's CDR3 is CASSRGQGAVYEQYF. In DNA, the CDR3 is TGTGCCAGCAGCCGCGGACAGGGGGCAGTCTACGAGCAGTACTTC.

The V gene is TRBV19, the J gene TRBJ1-6, with 7 bases that match TRBD1. The V gene end was trimmed by 3 bases and the J gene end by 5 bases; junction bases not matched to a gene: 4. The germline V gene has CDR1 LNHDA and CDR2 SQIVND (reference sequence). The CDR3 is made up of 15 amino acids. The CDR3 loop is CASSIRGTDNSPLHF. DNA of the CDR3: TGTGCCAGTAGTATCAGGGGGACAGATAATTCACCCCTCCACTTT.

The CDR3 nucleotides read TGTGCCAGCAGCTTAAGACAGGGGGAGGCAGACGAGCAGTACTTC. Amino acid sequence: CASSLRQGEADEQYF. The chain has TRBV7-2 and TRBJ2-7; TRBD1 matches 9 bases. Germline V CDR1 and CDR2: SGHTA, FQGNSA. The CDR3 has 15 amino acids. Trimming at V came to 2 bases and at J to 5 bases, leaving 7 bases not matched to a gene.

V usage is TRBV1 and J usage is TRBJ2-1; TRBD2 is taken as the D call from the table, unchecked against the DNA. TRBV1 is reported as a pseudogene. The CDR3 runs to 15 residues. DNA for the CDR3: TGCACCAGCAGCCAAACTAGCGGGGCCTACAATGAGCAGTTCTTC. This gives the protein CTSSQTSGAYNEQFF.

The genes are TRBV7-9 and TRBJ1-2, with D possibly matching TRBD1 (6 bases). Germline loops: CDR1 SEHNR, CDR2 FQNEAQ (reference sequence). The CDR3 loop spans 15 amino acids. The V gene lost 5 bases and the J gene lost 4 bases, with 17 bases spanning the gap. CDR3 region: CASSPGPTGSYGYTF. The CDR3 DNA is TGTGCCAGCAGCCCCGGACCGACAGGAAGCTATGGCTACACCTTC.

The J gene is TRBJ2-5, the V gene TRBV2; 7 bases agree with TRBD2. The CDR3 extends over 13 amino acids. Trimming at V came to 5 bases and at J to 0 bases, leaving 0 bases not matched to a gene. Germline V CDR1 and CDR2: SNHLY, FYNNEI. CDR3 nucleotide sequence: TGTGCCAGCAGTAGCGGGGACCAAGAGACCCAGTACTTC. Protein: CASSSGDQETQYF.

The J gene is TRBJ1-6, the V gene TRBV19; weak D call: TRBD1 (5 bases). Germline values: CDR1 LNHDA, CDR2 SQIVND (reference sequence). The V and J ends lost 8 bases and 7 bases respectively, with 12 bases between them. This CDR3 is 13 amino acids long. The CDR3 nucleotides are TGTGCCAGTTCAAAGGAGGGGAATTCACCCCTCCACTTT. The encoded protein is CASSKEGNSPLHF.

The rearrangement joins TRBV19 to TRBJ2-2; no clear D gene. The CDR3 spans 17 residues. Deletions cut 2 bases from V and 0 bases from J, with 13 bases between. CDR1 is LNHDA and CDR2 is SQIVND in the germline V gene (reference sequence). CDR3 DNA sequence: TGTGCCAGTAGTATAATCCAAGGACCCGCGAACACCGGGGAGCTGTTTTTT. It is translated as CASSIIQGPANTGELFF.

The V call is TRBV30, the J call TRBJ2-7; 8 bases map to TRBD1. CDR1 GTSNPN and CDR2 SVGIG come from the germline V gene (reference sequence). V shed 0 bases and J 3 bases; nucleotides not matched to a gene: 7. The CDR3 totals 15 residues. CDR3 sequence reads: CAWSVGGTGHYEQYF. Here the CDR3 DNA reads TGTGCCTGGAGTGTGGGCGGGACAGGTCACTACGAGCAGTACTTC.